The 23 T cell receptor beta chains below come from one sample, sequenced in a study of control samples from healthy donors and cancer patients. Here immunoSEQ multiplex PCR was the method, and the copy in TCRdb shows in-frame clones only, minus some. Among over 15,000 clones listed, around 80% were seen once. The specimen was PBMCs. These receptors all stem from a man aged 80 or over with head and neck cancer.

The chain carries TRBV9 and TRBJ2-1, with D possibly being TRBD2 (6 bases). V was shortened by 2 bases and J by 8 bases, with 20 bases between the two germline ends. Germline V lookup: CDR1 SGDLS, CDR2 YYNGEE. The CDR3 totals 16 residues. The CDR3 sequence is CASSVDSGGGLDEQFF. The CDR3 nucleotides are TGTGCCAGCAGCGTCGATAGCGGAGGCGGTTTGGATGAGCAGTTCTTC.

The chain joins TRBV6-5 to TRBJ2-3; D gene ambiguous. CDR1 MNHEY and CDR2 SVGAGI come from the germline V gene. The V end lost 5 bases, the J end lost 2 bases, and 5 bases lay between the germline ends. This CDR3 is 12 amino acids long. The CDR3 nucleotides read TGTGCCAGCAGTCTTCTCACAGATACGCAGTATTTT. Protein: CASSLLTDTQYF.

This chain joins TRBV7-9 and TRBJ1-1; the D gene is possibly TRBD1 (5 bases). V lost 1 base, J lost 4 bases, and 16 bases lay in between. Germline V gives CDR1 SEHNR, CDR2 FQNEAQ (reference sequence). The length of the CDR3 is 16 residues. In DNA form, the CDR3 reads TGTGCCAGCAGCTTAGTTGGGAGGGGTGAGGGCACTGAAGCTTTCTTT. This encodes CASSLVGRGEGTEAFF.

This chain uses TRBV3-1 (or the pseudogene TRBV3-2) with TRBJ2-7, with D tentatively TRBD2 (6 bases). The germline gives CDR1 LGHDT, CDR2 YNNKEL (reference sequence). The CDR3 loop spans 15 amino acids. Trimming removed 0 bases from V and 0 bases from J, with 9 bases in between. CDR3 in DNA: TGTGCCAGCAGCCAAGACCGGGGGAGCTCCTACGAGCAGTACTTC. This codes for CASSQDRGSSYEQYF.

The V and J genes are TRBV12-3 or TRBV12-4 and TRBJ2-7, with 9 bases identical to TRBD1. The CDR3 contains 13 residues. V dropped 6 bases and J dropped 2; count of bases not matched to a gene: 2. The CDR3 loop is CASSGQGTYEQYF. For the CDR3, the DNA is TGTGCCAGCAGCGGACAGGGGACCTACGAGCAGTACTTC.

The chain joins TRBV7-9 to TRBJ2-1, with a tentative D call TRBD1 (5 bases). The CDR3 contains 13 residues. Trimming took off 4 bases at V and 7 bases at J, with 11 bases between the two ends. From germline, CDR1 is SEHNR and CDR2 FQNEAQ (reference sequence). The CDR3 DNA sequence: TGTGCCAGCAGCTCGAATAAGGGGAATGAGCAGTTCTTC. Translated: CASSSNKGNEQFF.

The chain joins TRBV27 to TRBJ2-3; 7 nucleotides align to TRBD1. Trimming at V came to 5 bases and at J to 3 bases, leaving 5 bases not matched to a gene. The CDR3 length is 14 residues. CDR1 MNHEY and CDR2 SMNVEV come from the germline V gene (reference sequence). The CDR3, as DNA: TGTGCCAGCAGTGGGGACAGTGGAACAGATACGCAGTATTTT. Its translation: CASSGDSGTDTQYF.

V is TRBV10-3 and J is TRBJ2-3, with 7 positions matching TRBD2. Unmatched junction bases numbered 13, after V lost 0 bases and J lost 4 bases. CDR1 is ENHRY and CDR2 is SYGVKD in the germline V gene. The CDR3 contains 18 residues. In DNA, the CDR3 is TGTGCCATCAGTGAGTCCGGGCGGGCGGGAGAAGCCCCAGATACGCAGTATTTT. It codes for CAISESGRAGEAPDTQYF.

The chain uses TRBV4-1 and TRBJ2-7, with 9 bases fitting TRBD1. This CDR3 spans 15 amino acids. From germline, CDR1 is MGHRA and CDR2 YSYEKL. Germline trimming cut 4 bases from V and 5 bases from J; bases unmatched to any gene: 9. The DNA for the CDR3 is TGCGCCAGCAGCCCTTGGGACAGGGTTATGGACGAGCAGTACTTC. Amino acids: CASSPWDRVMDEQYF.

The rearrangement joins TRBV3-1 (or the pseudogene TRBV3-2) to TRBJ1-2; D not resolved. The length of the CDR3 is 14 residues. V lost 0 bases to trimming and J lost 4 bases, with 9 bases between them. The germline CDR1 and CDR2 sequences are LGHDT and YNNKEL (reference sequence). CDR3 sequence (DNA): TGTGCCAGCAGCCAAGACGTGGTGGGCTATGGCTACACCTTC. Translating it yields CASSQDVVGYGYTF.

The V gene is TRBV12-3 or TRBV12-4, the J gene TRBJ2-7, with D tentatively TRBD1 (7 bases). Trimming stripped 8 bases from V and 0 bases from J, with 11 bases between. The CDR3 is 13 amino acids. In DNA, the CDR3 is TGTGCCAGCGCCCAGGGGGGCTCCTACGAGCAGTACTTC. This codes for CASAQGGSYEQYF.

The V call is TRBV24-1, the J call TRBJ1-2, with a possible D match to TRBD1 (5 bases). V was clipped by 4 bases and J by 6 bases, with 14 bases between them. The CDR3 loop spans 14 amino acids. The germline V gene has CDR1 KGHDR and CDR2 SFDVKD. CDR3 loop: CATSDPDTMDGYTF. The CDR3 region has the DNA TGTGCCACCAGTGACCCGGACACTATGGATGGCTACACCTTC.

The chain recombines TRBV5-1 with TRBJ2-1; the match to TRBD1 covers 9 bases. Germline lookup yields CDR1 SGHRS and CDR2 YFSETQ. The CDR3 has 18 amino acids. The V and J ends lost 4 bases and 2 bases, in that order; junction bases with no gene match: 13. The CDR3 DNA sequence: TGCGCCAGCAGCGCGGGACAGGGAATAGGTCGGGCCTACAATGAGCAGTTCTTC. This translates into CASSAGQGIGRAYNEQFF.

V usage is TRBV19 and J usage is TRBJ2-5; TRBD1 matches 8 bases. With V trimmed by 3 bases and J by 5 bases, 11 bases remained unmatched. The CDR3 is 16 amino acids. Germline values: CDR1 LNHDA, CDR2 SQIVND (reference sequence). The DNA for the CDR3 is TGTGCCAGTAGTATTTCCGGCAGGGGGCCTGGGGAGACCCAGTACTTC. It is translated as CASSISGRGPGETQYF.

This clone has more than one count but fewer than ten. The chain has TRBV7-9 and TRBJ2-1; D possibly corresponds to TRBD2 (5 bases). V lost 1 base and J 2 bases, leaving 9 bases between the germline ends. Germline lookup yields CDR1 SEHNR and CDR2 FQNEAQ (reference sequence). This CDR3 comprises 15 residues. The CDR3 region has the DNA TGTGCCAGCAGCTTAGGTGACGGGGCCTACAATGAGCAGTTCTTC. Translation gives CASSLGDGAYNEQFF. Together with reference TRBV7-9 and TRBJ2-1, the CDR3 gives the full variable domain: DTGVSQNPRHKITKRGQNVTFRCDPISEHNRLYWYRQTLGQGPEFLTYFQNEAQLEKSRLLSDRFSAERPKGSFSTLEIQRTEQGDSAMYLCASSLGDGAYNEQFFGPGTRLTVL.

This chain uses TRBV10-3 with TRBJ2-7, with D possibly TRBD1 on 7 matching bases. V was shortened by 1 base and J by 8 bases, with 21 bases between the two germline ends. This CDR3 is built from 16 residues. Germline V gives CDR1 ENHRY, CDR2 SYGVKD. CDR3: CAISEFQGGPFWKQYF. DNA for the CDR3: TGTGCCATCAGTGAGTTCCAGGGGGGCCCGTTCTGGAAGCAGTACTTC.

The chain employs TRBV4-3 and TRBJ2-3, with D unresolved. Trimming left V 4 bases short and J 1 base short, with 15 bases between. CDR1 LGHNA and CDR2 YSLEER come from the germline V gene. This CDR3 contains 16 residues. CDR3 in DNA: TGCGCCAGCAGCCGCCTGGAAACCCCAGGCACAGATACGCAGTATTTT. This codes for CASSRLETPGTDTQYF.

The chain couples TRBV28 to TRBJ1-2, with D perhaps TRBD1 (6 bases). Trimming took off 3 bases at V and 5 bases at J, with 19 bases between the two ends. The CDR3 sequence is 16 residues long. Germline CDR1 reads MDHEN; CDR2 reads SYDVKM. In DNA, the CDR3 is TGTGCCAGCAGTTTGTACCAGGGGCGGTCTCGGTATGGCTACACCTTC. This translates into CASSLYQGRSRYGYTF.

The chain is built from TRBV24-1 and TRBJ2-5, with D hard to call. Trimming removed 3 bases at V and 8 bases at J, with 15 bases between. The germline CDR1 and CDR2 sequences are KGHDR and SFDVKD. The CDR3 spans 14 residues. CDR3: CATSDPRTVGTQYF. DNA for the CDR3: TGTGCCACCAGTGATCCACGGACCGTCGGCACCCAGTACTTC.

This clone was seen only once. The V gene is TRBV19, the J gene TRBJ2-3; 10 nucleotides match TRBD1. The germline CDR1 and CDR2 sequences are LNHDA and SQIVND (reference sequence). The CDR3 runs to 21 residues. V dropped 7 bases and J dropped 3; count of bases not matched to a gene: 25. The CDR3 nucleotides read TGTGCCAGTAACGACTTTCGTGGGACAGGGGCCCCCGGAGGACCTACAGATACGCAGTATTTT. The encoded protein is CASNDFRGTGAPGGPTDTQYF.

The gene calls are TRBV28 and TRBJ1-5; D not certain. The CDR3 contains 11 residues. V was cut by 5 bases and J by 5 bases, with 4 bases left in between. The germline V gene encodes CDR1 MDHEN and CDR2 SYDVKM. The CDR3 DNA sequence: TGTGCCAGCAGTCTTTATCAGCCCCAGCATTTT. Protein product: CASSLYQPQHF. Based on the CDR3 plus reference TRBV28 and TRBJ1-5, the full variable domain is DVKVTQSSRYLVKRTGEKVFLECVQDMDHENMFWYRQDPGLGLRLIYFSYDVKMKEKGDIPEGYSVSREKKERFSLILESASTNQTSMYLCASSLYQPQHFGDGTRLSIL.

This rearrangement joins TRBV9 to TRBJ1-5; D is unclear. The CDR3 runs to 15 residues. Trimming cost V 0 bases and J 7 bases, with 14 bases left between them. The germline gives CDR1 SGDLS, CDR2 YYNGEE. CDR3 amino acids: CASSVEGGMGQPQHF. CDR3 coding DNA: TGTGCCAGCAGCGTAGAAGGAGGGATGGGCCAGCCCCAGCATTTT.

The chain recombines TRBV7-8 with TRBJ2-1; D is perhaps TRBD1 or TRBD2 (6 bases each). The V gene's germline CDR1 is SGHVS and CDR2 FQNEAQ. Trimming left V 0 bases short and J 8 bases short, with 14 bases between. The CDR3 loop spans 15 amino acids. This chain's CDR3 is CASSLAGGIYDEQFF. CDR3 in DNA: TGTGCCAGCAGCTTAGCAGGGGGGATATACGATGAGCAGTTCTTC.